This record covers a single T cell receptor (beta chain). Produced via immunoSEQ multiplex PCR; TCRdb's table is partial and in-frame only. Of around 35,000 clones listed, 90% are singletons. The sample originates from a study of T cell changes during pregnancy in multiple sclerosis. The sequence derives from a female donor with multiple sclerosis, enrolled in a pregnancy study. The starting material was CD8+ T cells from peripheral blood mononuclear cells, obtained in the first trimester of pregnancy.

The CDR3 loop reads CASSYYRGSVNEKLFF. The CDR3 region has the DNA TGTGCCAGCAGTTATTACAGGGGATCAGTTAATGAAAAACTGTTTTTT. The V call is TRBV28, the J call TRBJ1-4, with 7 bases matching TRBD1. The junction had 9 bases not matched to a gene; V was cut back by 4 bases and J by 4 bases. Germline V CDR1 and CDR2: MDHEN, SYDVKM. The CDR3 is made up of 16 amino acids.